The entry below gives a single TCR beta chain sequence along with its context. Its antigen remains unidentified. Per-base qualities were not stored, and no clone one base away is much larger. In the ViraFEST assay, PBMC were stimulated with viral peptide pools, and antigen-specific CD4+ T cell clonotypes were then identified by expansion using TCR sequencing. After around ten days of culture, CD4+ T cells were isolated with the EasySep CD4+ T cell isolation kit. Two doses of either the BNT162b2 or the mRNA-1273 mRNA SARS-CoV-2 vaccine were administered to participants. None of the healthy vaccine recipients had a prior SARS-CoV-2 infection, which was confirmed by nucleocapsid antibody tests that came back negative both before and after vaccination. Under 2.5 million PBMC per well were cultured with about 10 ug/ml peptides in IMDM containing around 5% human AB serum, about 10 IU/ml IL-2 and gentamicin. Half of the culture medium was replaced with fresh IL-2-containing medium on days 3 and 7. Unless otherwise noted, each peptide stimulation condition was cultured in triplicate wells. Using Ficoll-Paque Plus gradient centrifugation, PBMC were separated from whole blood and then either used fresh or cryopreserved at -140C. The overlapping peptide pools covered the spike proteins of SARS-CoV-2 and of the common cold coronaviruses HCoV-NL63, HCoV-OC43 and HCoV-229E. Genomic DNA was extracted from cultured CD4+ T cells with the QIAamp micro DNA kit.

Receptor amplification or capture employed the immunoSEQ multiplex PCR assay. DNA from the cultured, isolated CD4+ T cells was subjected to TCR beta CDR3 sequencing. The paper's data handling went like this. Non-productive TCR sequences were removed and reads were trimmed to the CDR3 region, keeping CDR3s of at least 7 amino acids. Antigen-specific clonotypes were identified with the MANAFEST web app by comparing expansion in peptide wells against reference cultures. To count as positive, a clone had to show expansion at FDR<0.05 compared with the reference and with all other wells, an odds ratio above 5, and a frequency above 0.1% in two replicate wells. Clonotypes significantly expanded in SARS-CoV-2 spike wells and in at least one common cold coronavirus spike condition were defined as cross-reactive. Levenshtein distance calculated with the stringdist R package was used to assess CDR3 similarity, and unrooted trees were constructed with ape in R 3.6.1. TCRdb provides this immuneACCESS table in a form limited to in-frame rearrangements. Some clones are lacking; in checked studies, under half of them reflect an unresolved V gene, and why the rest are absent is not known. Clonal size and the V and J genes are those of that table, whereas D and trimming came from the DNA. The sample records nearly 30,000 clones, roughly 80% of which are singletons. The ten top clones hold under 6.5% of the sample.

The data originate from a study of vaccination effects on CD4 cells after COVID-19 (dated by TCRdb to 2021 to 2024). For the wider study: Post-vaccine samples across the study were collected a median of 72 days after the second dose, with a range of 14 to 241. A total of 10 COVID-19 convalescent patients and 4 SARS-CoV-2-naive healthy vaccine recipients were included in the full study. The Oncomine TCR Beta short-read assay on an Illumina iSeq 100 was used to sequence cultures from other donors in the study. In both COVID-19 convalescent patients and infection-naive vaccine recipients, the study compared SARS-CoV-2 spike-specific CD4+ TCR repertoires from before mRNA vaccination with those from after it. Broader findings and caveats from the paper: Limitations of the study were the small number of convalescent patients and the absence of early post-infection timepoints. In healthy vaccine recipients, vaccine-induced clones were almost all SARS-CoV-2 mono-reactive, with only 1 of 255 being cross-reactive with common cold coronaviruses. Both infection-induced and vaccine-induced clones contracted markedly at late post-vaccination timepoints, which is consistent with waning T cell responses.

The cysteine opens and the phenylalanine closes a CDR3 of 13 amino acids. Only the CDR3 DNA is retained, 39 bases long and in frame from the first base. The germline V gene (reference sequence) yields MNHNY for CDR1 and SVGAGI for CDR2. Trimming removed 6 bases from V and 4 bases from J; the gene matches leave 4 bases unexplained. The receptor was isolated from a human donor who received a COVID-19 vaccine. Some clones in this sample may be carry-over from other donors' samples. The sample was CD4+ T cells from PBMCs cultured with SARS-CoV-2 spike peptides, taken after COVID-19 vaccination. The intended sense of this specimen's cell subset or site label: SARS-CoV-2 spike overlapping peptide pool stimulation. The sequence is built from TRBV6-6 and TRBJ1-1; 8 middle bases align to TRBD1. In nucleotides, the sequence is TGTGCCAGCAGCGGTACAGGGGGCACTGAAGCTTTCTTT. Its protein product is CASSGTGGTEAFF.